What follows are 4 T cell receptor beta chains derived from one specimen sequenced in a study of T-cell reconstitution after alpha-beta-depleted transplantation in children. Unique molecular identifiers tagged the TCRbeta library. Via MiXCR, TCRdb re-called the PCR reads, giving one row per CDR3 protein. The sample lists about 500,000 distinct CDR3 sequences; roughly 33% were seen once. The sample here was PBMCs from the stem cell graft donor, taken from the stem cell graft. All receptors come from a human donor who donated a stem cell graft to a child with aplastic anemia.

The rearrangement links TRBV10-3 to TRBJ2-7; D is undetermined. Trimming removed 4 bases at V and 4 bases at J, with 8 bases between. This CDR3 has 12 amino acids. Germline V gene data show CDR1 as ENHRY and CDR2 as SYGVKD. Written as DNA, the CDR3 is TGTGCCATCAGTGCGACGGAATACGAGCAGTACTTC. Translated: CAISATEYEQYF.

There are a few counts of this clonotype. The V call is TRBV4-2, the J call TRBJ2-3; 12 positions match TRBD2. CDR3 length equals 17 residues. The germline CDR1 and CDR2 sequences are LGHNA and YNFKEQ. J lost 4 bases, V lost 2 bases, and 7 bases had no gene match. The CDR3 sequence: CASSQLQTSGRADTQYF. CDR3 bases: TGTGCCAGCAGCCAACTACAGACTAGCGGGAGAGCAGATACGCAGTATTTT.

This clonotype has just a few counts. V and J are TRBV24-1 and TRBJ2-7; TRBD1 aligns across 7 bases. In germline, CDR1 is KGHDR, CDR2 SFDVKD. Trimming took 4 bases from V and 0 from J; bases not matched to a gene: 8. The CDR3 has 16 residues. CDR3 protein: CATSEGDSRSSYEQYV. The CDR3 coding sequence is TGTGCCACCAGTGAGGGGGACAGCCGAAGCTCCTACGAGCAGTACGTC.

The chain couples TRBV5-5 to TRBJ2-3, with D possibly TRBD1 on 6 matching bases. Trimming took off 7 bases at V and 1 base at J, with 10 bases between the two ends. The V gene's germline CDR1 is SGHKS and CDR2 YYEKEE (reference sequence). This CDR3 is 13 amino acids long. The CDR3 nucleotides read TGTGCCAGCGCTAAGGGGGGCACAGATACGCAGTATTTT. It yields the protein CASAKGGTDTQYF.